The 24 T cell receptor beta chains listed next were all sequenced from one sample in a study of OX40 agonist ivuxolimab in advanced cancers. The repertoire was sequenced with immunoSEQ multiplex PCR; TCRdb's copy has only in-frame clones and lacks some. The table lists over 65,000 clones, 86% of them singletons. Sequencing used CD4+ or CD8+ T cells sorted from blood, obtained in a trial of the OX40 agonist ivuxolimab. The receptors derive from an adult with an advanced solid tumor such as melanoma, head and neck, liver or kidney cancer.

The CDR3 loop is CASSPRGPRLTIDRATEAFF. CDR3 nucleotides: TGTGCCAGCTCACCACGGGGTCCCCGTCTAACCATCGACAGGGCCACTGAAGCTTTCTTT. The V call is TRBV18, the J call TRBJ1-1; TRBD1 matches 7 bases. Germline CDR1 is KGHSH and CDR2 is LQKENI. CDR3 length: 20 amino acids. Trimming at V came to 1 base and at J to 4 bases, leaving 21 bases not matched to a gene.

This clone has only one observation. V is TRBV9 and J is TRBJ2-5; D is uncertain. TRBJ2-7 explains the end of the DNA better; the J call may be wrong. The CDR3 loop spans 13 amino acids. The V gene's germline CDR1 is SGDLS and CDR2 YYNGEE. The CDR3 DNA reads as TGTGCCAGCAGCGGTCTCCCTGGCCACGAGCAGTACTTC. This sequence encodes CASSGLPGHEQYF.

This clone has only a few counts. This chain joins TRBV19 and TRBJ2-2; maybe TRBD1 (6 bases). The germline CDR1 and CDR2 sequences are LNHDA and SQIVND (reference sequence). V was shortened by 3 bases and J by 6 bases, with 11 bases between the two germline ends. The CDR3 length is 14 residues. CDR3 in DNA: TGTGCCAGTAGTATTGGGGGCAGGGCCGGGGAGCTGTTTTTT. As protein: CASSIGGRAGELFF.

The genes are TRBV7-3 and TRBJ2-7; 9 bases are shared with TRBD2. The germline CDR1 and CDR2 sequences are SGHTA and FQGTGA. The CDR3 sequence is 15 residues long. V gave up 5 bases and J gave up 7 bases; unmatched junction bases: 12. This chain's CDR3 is CASSMDSSGIGEQYF. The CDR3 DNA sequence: TGTGCCAGCAGCATGGACTCTAGCGGGATCGGTGAGCAGTACTTC. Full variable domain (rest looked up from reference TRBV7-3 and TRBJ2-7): GAGVSQTPSNKVTEKGKYVELRCDPISGHTALYWYRQSLGQGPEFLIYFQGTGAADDSGLPNDRFFAVRPEGSVSTLKIQRTERGDSAVYLCASSMDSSGIGEQYFGPGTRLTVT.

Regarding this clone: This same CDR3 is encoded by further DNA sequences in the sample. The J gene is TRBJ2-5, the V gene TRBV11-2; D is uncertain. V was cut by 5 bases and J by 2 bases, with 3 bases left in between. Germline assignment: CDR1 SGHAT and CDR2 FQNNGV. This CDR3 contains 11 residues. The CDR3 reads CASSTQETQYF. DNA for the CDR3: TGTGCCAGCAGCACACAAGAGACCCAGTACTTC.

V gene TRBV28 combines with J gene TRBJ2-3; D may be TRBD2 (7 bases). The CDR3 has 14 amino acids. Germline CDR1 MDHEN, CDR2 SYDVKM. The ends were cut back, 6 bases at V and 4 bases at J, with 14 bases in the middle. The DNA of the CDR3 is TGTGCCAGCAGATCTCGGGGGGCCGCAGATACGCAGTATTTT. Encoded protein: CASRSRGAADTQYF. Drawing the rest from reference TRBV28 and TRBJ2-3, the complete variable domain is DVKVTQSSRYLVKRTGEKVFLECVQDMDHENMFWYRQDPGLGLRLIYFSYDVKMKEKGDIPEGYSVSREKKERFSLILESASTNQTSMYLCASRSRGAADTQYFGPGTRLTVL.

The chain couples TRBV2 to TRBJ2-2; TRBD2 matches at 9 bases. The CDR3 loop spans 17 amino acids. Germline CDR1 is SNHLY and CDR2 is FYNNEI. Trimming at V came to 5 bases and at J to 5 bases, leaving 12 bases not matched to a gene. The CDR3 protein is CASSPLLSAGGTGELFF. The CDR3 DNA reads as TGTGCCAGCAGTCCGTTACTTTCAGCGGGGGGTACCGGGGAGCTGTTTTTT.

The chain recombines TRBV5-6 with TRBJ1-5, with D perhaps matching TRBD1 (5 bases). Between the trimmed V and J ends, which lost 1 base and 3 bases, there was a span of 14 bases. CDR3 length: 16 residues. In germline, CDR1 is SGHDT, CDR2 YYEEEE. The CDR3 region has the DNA TGTGCCAGCAGCTTGTTCGGGAAGGGGCCCAATCAGCCCCAGCATTTT. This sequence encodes CASSLFGKGPNQPQHF.

CDR3 region: CASSYGTGPYEQYF. DNA of the CDR3: TGTGCCAGCAGTTACGGGACAGGGCCCTACGAGCAGTACTTC. The chain uses TRBV6-5 and TRBJ2-7, with 9 bases aligning to TRBD1. The germline CDR1 and CDR2 sequences are MNHEY and SVGAGI. There are 14 residues in the CDR3. The V and J ends lost 2 bases and 2 bases, in that order; junction bases with no gene match: 1.

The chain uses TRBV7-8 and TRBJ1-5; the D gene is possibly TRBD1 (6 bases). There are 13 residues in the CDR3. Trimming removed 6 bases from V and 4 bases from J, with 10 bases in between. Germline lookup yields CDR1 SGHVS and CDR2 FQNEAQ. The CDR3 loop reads CASRQGMNQPQHF. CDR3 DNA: TGTGCCAGCAGACAGGGTATGAATCAGCCCCAGCATTTT.

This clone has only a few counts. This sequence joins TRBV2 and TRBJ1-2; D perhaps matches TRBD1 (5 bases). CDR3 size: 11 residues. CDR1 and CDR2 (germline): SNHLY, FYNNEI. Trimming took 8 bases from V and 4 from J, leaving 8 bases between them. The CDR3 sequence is CASGDLYGYTF. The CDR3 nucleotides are TGTGCCAGCGGGGACCTCTATGGCTACACCTTC.

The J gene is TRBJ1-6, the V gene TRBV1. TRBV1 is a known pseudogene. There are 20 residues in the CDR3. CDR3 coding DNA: TGCACCAGCAGCCAGGCTCTAAAGGGGGGCCAGAGTTTTTATAATTCACCCCTCCACTTT. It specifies CTSSQALKGGQSFYNSPLHF.

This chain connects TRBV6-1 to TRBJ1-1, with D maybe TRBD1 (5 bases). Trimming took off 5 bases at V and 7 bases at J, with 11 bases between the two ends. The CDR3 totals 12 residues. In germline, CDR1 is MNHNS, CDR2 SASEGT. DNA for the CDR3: TGTGCCAGCAGTCCGGGGCGCCTTGAAGCTTTCTTT. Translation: CASSPGRLEAFF.

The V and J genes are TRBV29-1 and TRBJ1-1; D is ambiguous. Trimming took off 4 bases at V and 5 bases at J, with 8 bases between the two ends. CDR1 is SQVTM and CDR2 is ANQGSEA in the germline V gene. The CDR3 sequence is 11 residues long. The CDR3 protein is CSVVRLTEAFF. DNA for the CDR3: TGCAGCGTTGTACGACTTACTGAAGCTTTCTTT.

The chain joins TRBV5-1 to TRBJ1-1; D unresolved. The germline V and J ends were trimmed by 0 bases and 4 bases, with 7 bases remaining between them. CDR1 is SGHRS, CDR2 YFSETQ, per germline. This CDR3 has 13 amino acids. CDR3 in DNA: TGCGCCAGCAGCTTGGTATGGAGCACTGAAGCTTTCTTT. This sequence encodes CASSLVWSTEAFF.

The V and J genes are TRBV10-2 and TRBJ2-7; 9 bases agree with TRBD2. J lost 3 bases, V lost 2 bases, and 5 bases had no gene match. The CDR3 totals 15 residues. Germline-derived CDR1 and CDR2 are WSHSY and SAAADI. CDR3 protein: CASSEGAGGFYEQYF. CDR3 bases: TGCGCCAGCAGTGAGGGAGCGGGAGGATTCTACGAGCAGTACTTC.

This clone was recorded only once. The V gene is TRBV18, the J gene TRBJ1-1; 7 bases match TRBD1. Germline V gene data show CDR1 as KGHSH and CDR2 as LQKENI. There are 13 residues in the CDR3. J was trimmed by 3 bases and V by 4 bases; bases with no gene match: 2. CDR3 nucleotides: TGTGCCAGCTCACAACAGGGGTACACTGAAGCTTTCTTT. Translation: CASSQQGYTEAFF.

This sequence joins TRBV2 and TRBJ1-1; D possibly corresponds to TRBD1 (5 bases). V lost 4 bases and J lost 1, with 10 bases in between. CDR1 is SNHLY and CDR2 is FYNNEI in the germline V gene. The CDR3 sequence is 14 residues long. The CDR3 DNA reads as TGTGCCAGCAGTGGGGGGAGAGGGAACACTGAAGCTTTCTTT. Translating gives CASSGGRGNTEAFF.

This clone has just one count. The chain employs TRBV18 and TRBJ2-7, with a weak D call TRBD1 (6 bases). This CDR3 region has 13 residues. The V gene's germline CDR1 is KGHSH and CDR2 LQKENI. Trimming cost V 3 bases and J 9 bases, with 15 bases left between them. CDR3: CASSPLATGMQYF. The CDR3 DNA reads TGTGCCAGCTCACCGCTAGCAACAGGGATGCAGTACTTC.

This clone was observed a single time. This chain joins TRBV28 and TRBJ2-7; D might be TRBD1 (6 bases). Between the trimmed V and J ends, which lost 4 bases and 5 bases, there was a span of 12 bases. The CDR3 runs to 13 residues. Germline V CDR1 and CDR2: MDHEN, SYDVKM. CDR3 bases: TGTGCCAGCAGTTCGTACAGGGATCACGAGCAGTACTTC. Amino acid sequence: CASSSYRDHEQYF.

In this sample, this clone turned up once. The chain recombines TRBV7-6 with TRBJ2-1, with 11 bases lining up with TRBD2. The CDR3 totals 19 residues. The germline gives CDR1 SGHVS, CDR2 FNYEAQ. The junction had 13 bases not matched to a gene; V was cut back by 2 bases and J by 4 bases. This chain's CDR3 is CASSLRASGGFRRYNEQFF. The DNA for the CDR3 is TGTGCCAGCAGCTTAAGGGCTAGCGGGGGGTTTCGACGGTACAATGAGCAGTTCTTC.

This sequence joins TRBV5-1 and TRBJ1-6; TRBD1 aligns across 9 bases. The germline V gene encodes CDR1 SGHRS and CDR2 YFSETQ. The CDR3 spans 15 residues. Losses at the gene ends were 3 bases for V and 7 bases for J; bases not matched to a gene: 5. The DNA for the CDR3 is TGCGCCAGCAGCTGGGGACAGGGCGGGAATTCACCCCTCCACTTT. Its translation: CASSWGQGGNSPLHF.

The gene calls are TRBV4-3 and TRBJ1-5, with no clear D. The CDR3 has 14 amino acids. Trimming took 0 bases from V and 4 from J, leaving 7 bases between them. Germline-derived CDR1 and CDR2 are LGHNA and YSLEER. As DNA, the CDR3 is TGCGCCAGCAGCCAAGATTGGGGAAATCAGCCCCAGCATTTT. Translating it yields CASSQDWGNQPQHF.

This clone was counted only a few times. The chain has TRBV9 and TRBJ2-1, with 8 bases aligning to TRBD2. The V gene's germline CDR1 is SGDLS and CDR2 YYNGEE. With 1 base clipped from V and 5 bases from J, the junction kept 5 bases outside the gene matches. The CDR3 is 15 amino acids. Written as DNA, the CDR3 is TGTGCCAGCAGCGTAAGACTAGCGCCTCACAATGAGCAGTTCTTC. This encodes CASSVRLAPHNEQFF.